Each of the 5 T cell receptor beta chains below was sequenced from the same sample in a study of blood T cell repertoires in COVID-19. The repertoire was sequenced with immunoSEQ multiplex PCR; TCRdb's copy has only in-frame clones and lacks some. The sample lists about 70,000 clones, around nine tenths occurring once. Material for sequencing was peripheral blood. The receptors stem from a woman aged 18-35 years with acute or convalescent COVID-19.

This clone appeared once. The chain joins TRBV2 to TRBJ2-1, with 7 bases identical to TRBD2. The germline V gene has CDR1 SNHLY and CDR2 FYNNEI. J gave up 10 bases and V 6 bases, and 3 bases lay outside the gene matches. The CDR3 loop spans 11 amino acids. CDR3 bases: TGTGCCAGCAGCCTGCGGGGGGAGCAGTTCTTC. Translating gives CASSLRGEQFF.

CDR3 loop: CAKPRRDMNTEAFF. The DNA of the CDR3 is TGTGCCAAGCCGCGGCGGGATATGAACACTGAAGCTTTCTTT. This rearrangement joins TRBV27 to TRBJ1-1; no clear D. This CDR3 is 14 amino acids long. The V and J ends lost 10 bases and 0 bases respectively, with 15 bases between them. The germline CDR1 and CDR2 sequences are MNHEY and SMNVEV (reference sequence).

V and J are TRBV18 and TRBJ1-2; 7 nucleotides align to TRBD1. Germline lookup yields CDR1 KGHSH and CDR2 LQKENI. The CDR3 is 13 amino acids. The V segment lost 3 bases and the J segment 14 bases; nucleotides outside the gene matches: 12. The CDR3 loop reads CASSPDPRQGETF. The CDR3 DNA sequence: TGTGCCAGCTCACCCGACCCGCGACAGGGAGAAACCTTC.

The chain combines TRBV30 with TRBJ1-2; D is perhaps TRBD1 (6 bases). CDR3 length: 16 amino acids. With 2 bases removed from V and 4 bases from J, the gap between germline ends came to 20 bases. Germline V gene sequence: CDR1 GTSNPN, CDR2 SVGIG (reference sequence). This CDR3 reads CAWSLFTRKGGYGYTF. The CDR3 coding sequence is TGTGCCTGGAGTCTTTTTACACGCAAAGGGGGCTATGGCTACACCTTC.

The chain uses TRBV27 and TRBJ1-5, with 12 bases identical to TRBD1. After removal of 9 bases from V and 7 bases from J, the junction contained 10 bases not matched to a gene. This CDR3 comprises 15 residues. From germline, CDR1 is MNHEY and CDR2 SMNVEV (reference sequence). The CDR3 reads CASSPGTGGLQPQHF. CDR3 sequence (DNA): TGTGCCAGTTCGCCCGGGACAGGGGGCTTGCAGCCCCAGCATTTT.